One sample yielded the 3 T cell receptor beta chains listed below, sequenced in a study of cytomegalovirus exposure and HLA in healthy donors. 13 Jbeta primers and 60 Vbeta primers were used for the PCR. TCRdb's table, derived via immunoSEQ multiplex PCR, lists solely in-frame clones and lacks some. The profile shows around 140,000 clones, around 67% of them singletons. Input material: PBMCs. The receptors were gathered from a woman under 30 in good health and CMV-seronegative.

CDR3 amino acids: CASRPLGVSNQPQHF. CDR3 in DNA: TGTGCCAGCAGGCCCCTAGGGGTTAGCAATCAGCCCCAGCATTTT. The J gene is TRBJ1-5, the V gene TRBV28; possibly TRBD1 for D (5 bases). The V and J ends lost 6 bases and 0 bases respectively, with 12 bases between them. The CDR3 covers 15 residues. Per the germline V gene, CDR1 is MDHEN and CDR2 is SYDVKM.

CDR3 sequence: CASSQRTGANTGELFF. Written as DNA, the CDR3 is TGCGCCAGCAGCCAGAGGACAGGGGCGAACACCGGGGAGCTGTTTTTT. The rearrangement links TRBV4-1 to TRBJ2-2; 9 bases fit TRBD1. V was clipped by 3 bases and J by 0 bases; unmatched bases: 2. The germline gives CDR1 MGHRA, CDR2 YSYEKL. The CDR3 contains 16 residues.

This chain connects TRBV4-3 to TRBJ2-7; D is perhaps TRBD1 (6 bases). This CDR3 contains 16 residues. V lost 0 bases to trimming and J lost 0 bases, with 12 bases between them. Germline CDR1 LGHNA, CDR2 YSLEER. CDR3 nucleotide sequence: TGCGCCAGCAGCCAAGATGGCAGGGGCGCCTCCTACGAGCAGTACTTC. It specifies CASSQDGRGASYEQYF.